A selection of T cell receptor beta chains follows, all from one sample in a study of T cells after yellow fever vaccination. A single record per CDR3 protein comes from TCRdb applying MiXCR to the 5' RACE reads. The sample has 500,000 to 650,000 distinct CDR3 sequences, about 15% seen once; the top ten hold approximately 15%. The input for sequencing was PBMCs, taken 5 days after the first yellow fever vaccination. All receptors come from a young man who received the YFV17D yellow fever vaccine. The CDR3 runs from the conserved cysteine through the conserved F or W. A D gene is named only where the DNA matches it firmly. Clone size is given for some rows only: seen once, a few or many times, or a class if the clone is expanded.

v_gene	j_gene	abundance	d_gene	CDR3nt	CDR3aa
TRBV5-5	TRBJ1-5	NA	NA	TGTGCCAGCAGCTTGGAAGGCGATGGACGGCGAAATCAGCCCCAGCATTTT	CASSLEGDGRRNQPQHF
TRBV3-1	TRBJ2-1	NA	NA	TGTGCCAGCAGCAACAGGGGGGGGGGTTTCAATGAGCAGTTCTTC	CASSNRGGGFNEQFF
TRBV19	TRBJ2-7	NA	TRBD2	TGTGCCAGTAGTATAGATTCCACTAGCGGGGGCTCCTACGAGCAGTACTTC	CASSIDSTSGGSYEQYF
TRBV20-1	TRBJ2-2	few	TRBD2	TGCAGTGCTAGAGATGTTAGCGGGGCCGGTGCCGGGGAGCTGTTTTTT	CSARDVSGAGAGELFF
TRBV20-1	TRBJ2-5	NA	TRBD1	TGCAGTGCTCCGGGACAGGAGGACGAGACCCAGTACTTC	CSAPGQEDETQYF
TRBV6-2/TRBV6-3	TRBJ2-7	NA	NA	TGTGCCAGCAGTTCCAGCCGTCGACTCAACGAGCAGTACTTC	CASSSSRRLNEQYF
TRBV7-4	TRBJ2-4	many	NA	TGTGCCAGCAGCTTGTTCGTTCAGCTAGCCAAAAACATTCAGTACTTC	CASSLFVQLAKNIQYF
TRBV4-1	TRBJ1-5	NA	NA	TGCGCCAGCAGCCAACAACAAAACCCCCCGGGACAGCCCCAGCATTTT	CASSQQQNPPGQPQHF
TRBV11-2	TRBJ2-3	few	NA	TGTGCCAGCAGCTACAGCATCGGATTCCCAGATACGCAGTATTTT	CASSYSIGFPDTQYF
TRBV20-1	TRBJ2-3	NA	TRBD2	TGCAGTGCTCGGACTAGCGGGCAGTATTTT	CSARTSGQYF
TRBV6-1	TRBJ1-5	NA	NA	TGTGCCAGCAGTCCCCAACAGGGCCACAATCAGCCCCAGCATTTT	CASSPQQGHNQPQHF
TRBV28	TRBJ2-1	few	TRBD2	TGTGCCAGCAGTTTAGATCCCGGGACTAGCGGGGGACCTTTCTTC	CASSLDPGTSGGPFF
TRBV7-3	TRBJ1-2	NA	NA	TGTGCCAGCAGCCGAGGGATAGGGTCTTTAGGAGATGGCTACACCTTC	CASSRGIGSLGDGYTF